A single sample is the source of the 28 T cell receptor beta chains below, sequenced in a study of cytomegalovirus exposure and HLA in healthy donors. 60 Vbeta and 13 Jbeta primers were used in PCR. Profiled with immunoSEQ multiplex PCR; TCRdb holds only in-frame clones, not every one. Among about 160,000 clones listed, about 88% were seen once. Sequencing was performed on PBMCs. Receptors were obtained from a man between 18 and 29 years old in good health and CMV-seropositive.

The chain recombines TRBV30 with TRBJ1-4; 8 bases map to TRBD1. V shed 4 bases and J 11 bases; nucleotides not matched to a gene: 12. This CDR3 has 14 residues. CDR1 and CDR2 (germline): GTSNPN, SVGIG (reference sequence). Here the CDR3 reads CAWTPTQGAEKLFF. The CDR3 coding sequence is TGTGCCTGGACCCCAACCCAGGGGGCTGAGAAACTGTTTTTT. The full variable domain, completed using reference TRBV30 and TRBJ1-4, is SQTIHQWPATLVQPVGSPLSLECTVEGTSNPNLYWYRQAAGRGLQLLFYSVGIGQISSEVPQNLSASRPQDRQFILSSKKLLLSDSGFYLCAWTPTQGAEKLFFGSGTQLSVL.

This chain uses TRBV5-4 with TRBJ1-2; TRBD1 matches at 7 bases. Per the germline V gene, CDR1 is SGHNT and CDR2 is YYREEE (reference sequence). After removal of 7 bases from V and 4 bases from J, the junction contained 7 bases not matched to a gene. The CDR3 covers 13 residues. In nucleotides, the CDR3 is TGTGCCAGCTTGAAACAGGGGAGCTATGGCTACACCTTC. It specifies CASLKQGSYGYTF.

The chain employs TRBV7-4 and TRBJ2-7; tentatively, D is TRBD1 (6 bases). The CDR3 covers 15 residues. Germline V gene sequence: CDR1 SGHVT, CDR2 SQSDAQ. Trimming cost V 5 bases and J 3 bases, with 17 bases left between them. CDR3 loop: CASSRRTVIFYEQYF. CDR3 sequence (DNA): TGTGCCAGCAGCCGCCGGACAGTGATATTCTACGAGCAGTACTTC.

Only a few counts were recorded for this clone. This sequence joins TRBV2 and TRBJ2-3, with 8 bases aligning to TRBD2. The germline CDR1 and CDR2 sequences are SNHLY and FYNNEI. The J segment lost 1 base and the V segment lost 5 bases, leaving 2 bases of the junction unmatched. This CDR3 has 14 residues. The chain's CDR3 is CASSPGGGTDTQYF. DNA of the CDR3: TGTGCCAGCAGTCCCGGGGGGGGCACAGATACGCAGTATTTT.

This sequence joins TRBV19 and TRBJ1-5; 7 nucleotides align to TRBD1. Germline V gene lookup returns CDR1 LNHDA and CDR2 SQIVND (reference sequence). Unmatched junction bases numbered 9, after V lost 4 bases and J lost 6 bases. The CDR3 consists of 15 residues. For the CDR3, the DNA is TGTGCCAGTAGTACCCAACAGGGGTGGGGTCAGCCCCAGCATTTT. It codes for CASSTQQGWGQPQHF.

The V gene is TRBV7-2, the J gene TRBJ2-3, with TRBD2 identical over 14 bases. This CDR3 has 16 amino acids. Trimming removed 4 bases from V and 5 bases from J; junction bases left unmatched: 5. Germline CDR1 SGHTA, CDR2 FQGNSA. CDR3 amino acids: CASSSGLAGAGDTQYF. The CDR3 nucleotides read TGTGCCAGCAGCTCGGGACTAGCGGGGGCGGGAGATACGCAGTATTTT.

This clone has a single count. The V gene is TRBV4-1, the J gene TRBJ2-7; 8 bases map to TRBD1. Looked up from germline, CDR1 is MGHRA and CDR2 is YSYEKL. The CDR3 length is 15 residues. V trimming: 1 base; J trimming: 3 bases; junction bases outside the gene matches: 5. CDR3 bases: TGCGCCAGCAGCCAAGCCGCGACAGGGGTCTACGAGCAGTACTTC. As protein: CASSQAATGVYEQYF.

This clone was detected a few times. J is TRBJ1-3 and V is TRBV11-3, with D unresolved. The CDR3 is 14 amino acids. The V end was cut by 1 base, the J end by 0 bases, with 4 bases between. CDR1 SGHNT and CDR2 YENEEA come from the germline V gene. CDR3 DNA sequence: TGTGCCAGCAGCTTAGGTAGCTCTGGAAACACCATATATTTT. This gives the protein CASSLGSSGNTIYF.

This clone was seen just once. The rearrangement uses TRBV10-2 and TRBJ1-2; 7 positions agree with TRBD1. This CDR3 has 16 residues. The V segment lost 1 base and the J segment 6 bases; nucleotides outside the gene matches: 11. Germline V gene lookup returns CDR1 WSHSY and CDR2 SAAADI. CDR3 nucleotide sequence: TGCGCCAGCAGTGAGTTAGCCGCGACAGGGATAAATGGCTACACCTTC. It specifies CASSELAATGINGYTF.

The chain recombines TRBV2 with TRBJ1-2, with 9 bases fitting TRBD1. The CDR3 spans 18 residues. The V gene's germline CDR1 is SNHLY and CDR2 FYNNEI. V lost 8 bases and J lost 7; bases outside the gene matches: 23. CDR3 sequence reads: CASYNEADRGSVKGGYTF. The CDR3 coding sequence is TGTGCCAGCTACAATGAAGCGGACAGGGGAAGCGTAAAGGGTGGCTACACCTTC.

The chain links TRBV18 to TRBJ1-6; 8 nucleotides line up with TRBD1. The germline V gene has CDR1 KGHSH and CDR2 LQKENI. After removal of 7 bases from V and 13 bases from J, the junction contained 27 bases not matched to a gene. The CDR3 spans 19 residues. The CDR3 DNA follows: TGTGCCAGCTTTGGACAGGGCTCTGAGGAAGCCGACTGGGGGGTGCCCCTCCACTTT. Protein: CASFGQGSEEADWGVPLHF. The full variable domain, its missing parts supplied by reference TRBV18 and TRBJ1-6, is NAGVMQNPRHLVRRRGQEARLRCSPMKGHSHVYWYRQLPEEGLKFMVYLQKENIIDESGMPKERFSAEFPKEGPSILRIQQVVRGDSAAYFCASFGQGSEEADWGVPLHFGNGTRLTVT.

The chain employs TRBV27 and TRBJ2-5; 7 bases fit TRBD2. This CDR3 region has 15 residues. V dropped 4 bases and J dropped 4; count of bases not matched to a gene: 9. Germline V gives CDR1 MNHEY, CDR2 SMNVEV (reference sequence). DNA for the CDR3: TGTGCCAGCAGTTCCCCAACGGGGGGTGGAGAGACCCAGTACTTC. As protein: CASSSPTGGGETQYF.

The CDR3 spells CASNINPLGVGDTQYF. The CDR3 nucleotides are TGTGCCAGCAACATAAACCCGCTCGGGGTCGGAGATACGCAGTATTTT. The chain recombines TRBV5-4 with TRBJ2-3; D might be TRBD2 (5 bases). There are 16 residues in the CDR3. Trimming removed 6 bases from V and 5 bases from J, with 22 bases in between. Germline V gene data show CDR1 as SGHNT and CDR2 as YYREEE (reference sequence).

The gene calls are TRBV4-1 and TRBJ1-4; 9 nucleotides match TRBD1. This CDR3 comprises 14 residues. The germline V gene encodes CDR1 MGHRA and CDR2 YSYEKL. The V and J ends lost 3 bases and 12 bases, in that order; junction bases with no gene match: 8. CDR3 in DNA: TGCGCCAGCAGCCATGGGACAGGGAGGTTAGAACTGTTTTTT. Residues: CASSHGTGRLELFF.

This sequence joins TRBV5-1 and TRBJ1-1; D gene unclear. CDR3 length: 14 amino acids. The V gene's germline CDR1 is SGHRS and CDR2 YFSETQ. Trimming took off 3 bases at V and 0 bases at J, with 9 bases between the two ends. The CDR3 here is CASSYGGMNTEAFF. As DNA, the CDR3 is TGCGCCAGCAGCTACGGCGGAATGAACACTGAAGCTTTCTTT.

V usage is TRBV10-3 and J usage is TRBJ2-7; no clear D. The CDR3 is 12 residues long. Trimming stripped 10 bases from V and 0 bases from J, with 10 bases between. CDR1 is ENHRY, CDR2 SYGVKD, per germline. CDR3 DNA sequence: TGTGCCACCGAGTCCGACTCCTACGAGCAGTACTTC. Translation: CATESDSYEQYF.

The V gene is TRBV9, the J gene TRBJ2-2, with TRBD2 matching over 12 bases. CDR1 SGDLS and CDR2 YYNGEE come from the germline V gene. Trimming removed 3 bases from V and 4 bases from J; junction bases left unmatched: 1. The CDR3 is made up of 15 amino acids. This chain's CDR3 is CASSATSGGTGELFF. CDR3 bases: TGTGCCAGCAGCGCGACTAGCGGGGGCACCGGGGAGCTGTTTTTT.

V usage is TRBV19 and J usage is TRBJ2-5; D uncertain. Trimming left V 5 bases short and J 6 bases short, with 16 bases between. CDR3 length: 14 amino acids. Germline V gene sequence: CDR1 LNHDA, CDR2 SQIVND (reference sequence). The CDR3 DNA is TGTGCCAGTAGTCCCCCCGGAGATGTGAAGACCCAGTACTTC. Its translation is CASSPPGDVKTQYF.

The genes are TRBV11-1 and TRBJ2-7, with 7 bases matching TRBD1. The germline V gene encodes CDR1 SGHAT and CDR2 FQDESV (reference sequence). The V and J ends lost 7 bases and 2 bases, in that order; junction bases with no gene match: 5. CDR3 length: 13 amino acids. The CDR3, as DNA: TGTGCCAGCACCGCGACAGGGCCCTACGAGCAGTACTTC. Its protein product is CASTATGPYEQYF.

The chain links TRBV11-3 to TRBJ2-3, with 7 bases that match TRBD1. CDR1 is SGHNT and CDR2 is YENEEA in the germline V gene. The J segment lost 4 bases and the V segment lost 3 bases, leaving 10 bases of the junction unmatched. The CDR3 is made up of 16 amino acids. The CDR3 loop is CASSFDREGGADTQYF. The CDR3 DNA follows: TGTGCCAGCAGCTTCGACAGGGAAGGAGGTGCAGATACGCAGTATTTT. The variable domain in full, with the rest retrieved from reference TRBV11-3 and TRBJ2-3, is EAGVVQSPRYKIIEKKQPVAFWCNPISGHNTLYWYLQNLGQGPELLIRYENEEAVDDSQLPKDRFSAERLKGVDSTLKIQPAELGDSAVYLCASSFDREGGADTQYFGPGTRLTVL.

The chain carries TRBV5-1 and TRBJ1-2; a possible D gene is TRBD1 (6 bases). CDR3 length: 14 amino acids. Germline V CDR1 and CDR2: SGHRS, YFSETQ. V was shortened by 2 bases and J by 3 bases, with 11 bases between the two germline ends. The CDR3 sequence is CASSFTGSDYGYTF. DNA for the CDR3: TGCGCCAGCAGCTTTACAGGGAGCGACTATGGCTACACCTTC.

This clone was detected once. The chain has TRBV4-3 and TRBJ1-2, with TRBD1 identical over 8 bases. Germline loops: CDR1 LGHNA, CDR2 YSLEER. With 3 bases clipped from V and 7 bases from J, the junction kept 10 bases outside the gene matches. The CDR3 consists of 15 residues. CDR3 sequence reads: CASSQEFQGAGGYTF. The CDR3 DNA is TGCGCCAGCAGCCAGGAATTTCAGGGGGCAGGTGGCTACACCTTC.

The genes are TRBV7-9 and TRBJ1-3; D uncertain. This CDR3 has 13 amino acids. The germline CDR1 and CDR2 sequences are SEHNR and FQNEAQ (reference sequence). Trimming removed 5 bases at V and 4 bases at J, with 9 bases between. CDR3 nucleotides: TGTGCCAGCAGCCCCAGCGTGGGAAACACCATATATTTT. Protein sequence: CASSPSVGNTIYF.

The chain joins TRBV6-5 to TRBJ1-1; D unclear. Deletions cut 4 bases from V and 7 bases from J, with 10 bases between. This CDR3 contains 12 residues. Germline V gives CDR1 MNHEY, CDR2 SVGAGI. The CDR3 loop is CASSSPPYEAFF. CDR3 nucleotide sequence: TGTGCCAGCAGTTCGCCACCCTATGAAGCTTTCTTT.

The chain recombines TRBV10-3 with TRBJ1-5; maybe TRBD1 (6 bases). Trimming left V 8 bases short and J 2 bases short, with 13 bases between. Germline V gene lookup returns CDR1 ENHRY and CDR2 SYGVKD. This CDR3 has 14 residues. CDR3 coding DNA: TGTGCCATCGGTAACAGGGACGGCAATCAGCCCCAGCATTTT. Translating it yields CAIGNRDGNQPQHF.

The rearrangement joins TRBV18 to TRBJ2-6; 7 positions match TRBD1. Unmatched junction bases numbered 2, after V lost 4 bases and J lost 2 bases. The germline CDR1 and CDR2 sequences are KGHSH and LQKENI. The CDR3 loop spans 15 amino acids. This CDR3 is CASSRGTAGANVLTF. The CDR3 DNA follows: TGTGCCAGCTCACGGGGGACAGCTGGGGCCAACGTCCTGACTTTC. Using reference TRBV18 and TRBJ2-6 for the parts outside the CDR3, the full variable domain is NAGVMQNPRHLVRRRGQEARLRCSPMKGHSHVYWYRQLPEEGLKFMVYLQKENIIDESGMPKERFSAEFPKEGPSILRIQQVVRGDSAAYFCASSRGTAGANVLTFGAGSRLTVL.

The V and J genes are TRBV2 and TRBJ1-2; D is unresolved. Trimming took off 4 bases at V and 6 bases at J, with 3 bases between the two ends. Germline loops: CDR1 SNHLY, CDR2 FYNNEI. The CDR3 length is 10 residues. The CDR3 sequence is CASSADGYTF. The CDR3 DNA reads as TGTGCCAGCAGTGCGGATGGCTACACCTTC.

This chain joins TRBV5-6 and TRBJ2-1; a possible D gene is TRBD1 (6 bases). V lost 0 bases and J lost 4, with 11 bases in between. Germline CDR1 reads SGHDT; CDR2 reads YYEEEE. This CDR3 spans 15 amino acids. The CDR3 nucleotides read TGTGCCAGCAGCTTGGCAGGGGCAGCATACAATGAGCAGTTCTTC. Translation: CASSLAGAAYNEQFF.